Given below is one T cell receptor beta chain in context. This receptor's antigen is unknown. No qualities accompany the bases; no much larger clone lies one base away. The data originate from a study of shared clonotypes between healthy human individuals (TCRdb year 2020). Describing the broader study: A few men and two women, aged 18 to 49 years, made up the cohort. The study deeply sequenced blood TCR repertoires of about five healthy adults to estimate repertoire size and the extent of clonotype sharing between individuals. Different laboratories and diverse techniques were used to prepare libraries and sequence TCR repertoires, to increase sequencing depth and limit assay-specific biases. Each donor's leukapheresis produced roughly between roughly 0.85 and 10 billion PBMCs. Results and caveats for the whole study, not just this receptor: Sampling was limited to blood, and TCR repertoires in tissue likely differ from TCR repertoires in blood. Pairwise subsampling indicated that sequencing depth was expected to affect the degree of clonotype sharing among donors. Because the study included a small number of donors, the genetic and exposure-history diversity represented was limited.

TCR CDR3 regions were amplified from genomic DNA by multiplex PCR using the deep immunoSEQ assay. Extracted genomic DNA from each cell subset was distributed evenly across all wells of several immunoSEQ 96-well plates, and each plate was treated as a replicate. For unsorted PBMC, each replicate PCR was loaded with approximately 0.3 ug genomic DNA, equivalent to 30,000 or so T cell genomes. Ten immunoSEQ deep assay plates were used to sequence the unsorted PBMC genomic DNA. Purified libraries were quantified with a Qubit 3.0 fluorometer, sized on a Bioanalyzer 2100, and re-quantified with the KAPA Library Quantification kit. Every immunoSEQ 96-well plate was sequenced on a dedicated single-read 150-cycle Illumina NextSeq 550 flow cell. In the authors' own workflow: The immunoSEQ output contained only junctional sequences without quality scores, so filtering could not match that applied to full-length reads. Sequences were annotated with PyIR, a Python wrapper for IgBLAST v1.9, using IMGT germline references to assign V/J genes and CDR3. Reads were removed for weak V/J assignments (E-value above 1e-6), missing CDR3, stop codons, out-of-frame junctions, or ambiguous translated residues. V3J clonotypes were defined as sequences sharing an identical inferred V gene, J gene, and CDR3 amino acid sequence. To compute the percentage overlap between repertoires, the number of shared unique clonotypes was divided by the size of the smaller repertoire. RTK rarefaction, the Chao1 estimator, and Recon v2.1 estimates of unobserved clonotypes were used to assess repertoire richness. The source is immuneACCESS, and TCRdb retained only in-frame sequences with V and J called. Part of the clones is not carried over; for the studies checked, unresolved V genes explain less than half of this, and the remainder is unexplained. The V and J calls and clone size come from that table; D and trimming were worked out from the DNA. Within this sample are hundreds of thousands of clones, with 77% of them counted one time only. The ten top clones hold about 12% of the sample.

The donors were healthy, HIV-negative adults who had no recently reported acute infections or vaccinations. Every donor was a Caucasian adult residing in Nashville, Tennessee, USA. For unsorted samples, 85 million to 100 million PBMCs were counted, and genomic DNA was extracted using the QIAamp DNA Blood Mini kit. After blood collection by leukapheresis, PBMCs were isolated using Ficoll-Histopaque density gradient centrifugation and then cryopreserved in the vapor phase of liquid nitrogen. The source material was PBMCs. The source of this sequence is a woman aged 40 to 50 in good health. Some clones in this sample may be carry-over from other donors' samples.

The nucleotide sequence reads as follows: TGTGCCAGCAGAGGACGGGACCGCCTTGGCGGGGCCAACGTCCTGACTTTC. This yields the protein CASRGRDRLGGANVLTF. Recombination linked TRBV28 to TRBJ2-6; the D segment may tentatively be TRBD1 or TRBD2, each giving 5 matched bases. The CDR3, from cysteine to phenylalanine, totals 17 residues. The entry retains the CDR3 DNA only, 51 bases that are in frame from base 1. The V end loses 6 bases and the J end loses 4 bases, and a stretch of 19 bases separates them. Sequences MDHEN (CDR1) and SYDVKM (CDR2) are obtained from the germline V gene.